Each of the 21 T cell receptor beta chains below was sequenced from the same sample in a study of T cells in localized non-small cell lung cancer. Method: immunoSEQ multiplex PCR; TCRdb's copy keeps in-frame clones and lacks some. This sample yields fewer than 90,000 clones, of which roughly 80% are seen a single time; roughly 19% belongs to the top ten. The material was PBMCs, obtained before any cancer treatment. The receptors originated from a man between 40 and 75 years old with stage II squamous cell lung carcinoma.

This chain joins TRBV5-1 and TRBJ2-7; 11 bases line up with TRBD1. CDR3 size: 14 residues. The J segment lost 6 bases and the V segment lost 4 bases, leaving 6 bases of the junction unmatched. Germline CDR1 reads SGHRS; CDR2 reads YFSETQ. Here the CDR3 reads CASSTGQGAVEQYF. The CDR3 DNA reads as TGCGCCAGCAGCACCGGACAGGGGGCTGTCGAGCAGTACTTC. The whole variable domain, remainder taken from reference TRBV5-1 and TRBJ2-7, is KAGVTQTPRYLIKTRGQQVTLSCSPISGHRSVSWYQQTPGQGLQFLFEYFSETQRNKGNFPGRFSGRQFSNSRSEMNVSTLELGDSALYLCASSTGQGAVEQYFGPGTRLTVT.

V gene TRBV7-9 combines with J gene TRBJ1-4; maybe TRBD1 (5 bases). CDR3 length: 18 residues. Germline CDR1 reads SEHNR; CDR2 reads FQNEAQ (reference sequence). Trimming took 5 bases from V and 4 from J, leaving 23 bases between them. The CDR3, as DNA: TGTGCCAGCAGCATCCCGACAAGCGTGGGACCGTTTAATGAAAAACTGTTTTTT. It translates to CASSIPTSVGPFNEKLFF.

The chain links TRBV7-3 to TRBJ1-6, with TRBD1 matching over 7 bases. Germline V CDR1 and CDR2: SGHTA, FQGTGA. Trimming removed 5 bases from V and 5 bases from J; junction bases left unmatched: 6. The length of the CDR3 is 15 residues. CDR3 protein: CASSRSGTDNSPLHF. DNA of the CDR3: TGTGCCAGCAGCCGCTCCGGGACAGATAATTCACCCCTCCACTTT.

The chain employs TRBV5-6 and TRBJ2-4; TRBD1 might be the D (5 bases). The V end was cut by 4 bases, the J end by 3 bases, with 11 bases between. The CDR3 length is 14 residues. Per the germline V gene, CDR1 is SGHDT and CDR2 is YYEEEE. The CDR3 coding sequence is TGTGCCAGCAGCGCAGCAGGGAACAAAAACATTCAGTACTTC. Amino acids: CASSAAGNKNIQYF.

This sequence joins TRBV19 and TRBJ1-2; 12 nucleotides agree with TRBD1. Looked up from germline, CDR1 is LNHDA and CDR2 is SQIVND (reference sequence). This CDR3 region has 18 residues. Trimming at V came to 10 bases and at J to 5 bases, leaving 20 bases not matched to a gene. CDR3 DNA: TGTGCCACCTATGTCCAGGGACAGGGGGCTTTTCTTGAATATGGCTACACCTTC. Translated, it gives CATYVQGQGAFLEYGYTF. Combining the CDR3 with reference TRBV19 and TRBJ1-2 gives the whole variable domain DGGITQSPKYLFRKEGQNVTLSCEQNLNHDAMYWYRQDPGQGLRLIYYSQIVNDFQKGDIAEGYSVSREKKESFPLTVTSAQKNPTAFYLCATYVQGQGAFLEYGYTFGSGTRLTVV.

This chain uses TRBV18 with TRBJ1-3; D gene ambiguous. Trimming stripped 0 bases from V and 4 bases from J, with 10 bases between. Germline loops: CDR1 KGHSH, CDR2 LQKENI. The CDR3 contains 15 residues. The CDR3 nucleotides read TGTGCCAGCTCACCACCGGCCCCAACCGGAAACACCATATATTTT. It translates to CASSPPAPTGNTIYF. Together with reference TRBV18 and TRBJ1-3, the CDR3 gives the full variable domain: NAGVMQNPRHLVRRRGQEARLRCSPMKGHSHVYWYRQLPEEGLKFMVYLQKENIIDESGMPKERFSAEFPKEGPSILRIQQVVRGDSAAYFCASSPPAPTGNTIYFGEGSWLTVV.

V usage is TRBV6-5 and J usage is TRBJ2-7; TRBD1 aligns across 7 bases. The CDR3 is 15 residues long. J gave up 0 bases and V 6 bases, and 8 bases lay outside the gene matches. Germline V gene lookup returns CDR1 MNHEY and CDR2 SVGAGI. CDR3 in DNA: TGTGCCAGCAGGACGGACAGGTCCTTCTCCTACGAGCAGTACTTC. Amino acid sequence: CASRTDRSFSYEQYF.

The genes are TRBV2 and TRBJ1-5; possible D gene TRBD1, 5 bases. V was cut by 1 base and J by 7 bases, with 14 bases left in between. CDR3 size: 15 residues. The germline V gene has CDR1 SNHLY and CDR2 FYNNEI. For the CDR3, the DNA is TGTGCCAGCAGTGAAGGTCACAGGCCGGAACAGCCCCAGCATTTT. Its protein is CASSEGHRPEQPQHF.

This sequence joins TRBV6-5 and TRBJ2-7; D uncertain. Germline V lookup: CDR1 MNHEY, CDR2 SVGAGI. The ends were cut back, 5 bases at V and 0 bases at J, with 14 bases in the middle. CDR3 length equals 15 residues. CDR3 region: CASSPLAQSSYEQYF. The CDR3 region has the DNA TGTGCCAGCAGTCCCCTCGCGCAGAGCTCCTACGAGCAGTACTTC.

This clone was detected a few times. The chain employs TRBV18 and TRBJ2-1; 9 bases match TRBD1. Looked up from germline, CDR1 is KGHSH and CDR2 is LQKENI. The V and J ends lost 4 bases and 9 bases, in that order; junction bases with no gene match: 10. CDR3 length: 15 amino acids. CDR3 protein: CASSLAGQGRTEQFF. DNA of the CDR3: TGTGCCAGCTCACTTGCGGGACAGGGCCGGACTGAGCAGTTCTTC.

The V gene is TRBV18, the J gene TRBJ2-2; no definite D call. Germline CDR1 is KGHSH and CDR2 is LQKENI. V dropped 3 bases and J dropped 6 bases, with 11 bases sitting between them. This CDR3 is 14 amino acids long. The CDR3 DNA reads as TGTGCCAGCTCACCCACTCAAGGCGCCGGGGAGCTGTTTTTT. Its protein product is CASSPTQGAGELFF.

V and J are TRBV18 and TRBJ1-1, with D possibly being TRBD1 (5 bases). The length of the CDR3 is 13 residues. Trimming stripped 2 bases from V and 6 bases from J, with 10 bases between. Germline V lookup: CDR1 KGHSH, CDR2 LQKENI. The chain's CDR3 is CASSPTGVAEAFF. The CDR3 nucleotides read TGTGCCAGCTCACCAACAGGCGTGGCTGAAGCTTTCTTT. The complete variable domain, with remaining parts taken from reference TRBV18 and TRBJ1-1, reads NAGVMQNPRHLVRRRGQEARLRCSPMKGHSHVYWYRQLPEEGLKFMVYLQKENIIDESGMPKERFSAEFPKEGPSILRIQQVVRGDSAAYFCASSPTGVAEAFFGQGTRLTVV.

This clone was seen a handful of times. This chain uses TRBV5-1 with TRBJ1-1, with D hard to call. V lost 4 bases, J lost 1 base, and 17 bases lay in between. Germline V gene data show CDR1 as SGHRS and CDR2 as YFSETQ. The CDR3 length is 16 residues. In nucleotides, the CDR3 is TGCGCCAGCAGCGCTGGAATGGGAGACGGGAACACTGAAGCTTTCTTT. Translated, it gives CASSAGMGDGNTEAFF.

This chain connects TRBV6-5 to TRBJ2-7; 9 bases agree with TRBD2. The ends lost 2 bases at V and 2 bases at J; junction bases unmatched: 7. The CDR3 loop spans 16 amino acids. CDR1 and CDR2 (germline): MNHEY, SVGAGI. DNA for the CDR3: TGTGCCAGCAGTTACAGTGGGGCTAGCGGGACCTACGAGCAGTACTTC. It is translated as CASSYSGASGTYEQYF.

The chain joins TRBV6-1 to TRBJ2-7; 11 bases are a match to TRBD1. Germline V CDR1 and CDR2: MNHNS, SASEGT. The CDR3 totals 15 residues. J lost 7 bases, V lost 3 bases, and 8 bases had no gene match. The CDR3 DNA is TGTGCCAGCAGTGAGGACAGGGGGCTAGGTCGAGAGCAGTACTTC. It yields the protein CASSEDRGLGREQYF.

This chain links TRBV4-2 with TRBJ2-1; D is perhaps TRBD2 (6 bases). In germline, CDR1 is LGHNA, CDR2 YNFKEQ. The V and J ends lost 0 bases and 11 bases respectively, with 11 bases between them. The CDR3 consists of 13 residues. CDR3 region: CASSQEGTRQQFF. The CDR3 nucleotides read TGTGCCAGCAGCCAAGAAGGGACTCGCCAGCAGTTCTTC.

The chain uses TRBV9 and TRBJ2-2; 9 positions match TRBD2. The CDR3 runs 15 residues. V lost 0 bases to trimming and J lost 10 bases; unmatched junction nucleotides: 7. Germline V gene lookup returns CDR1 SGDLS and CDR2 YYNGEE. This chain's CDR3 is CASSVGNSGGAELFF. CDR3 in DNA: TGTGCCAGCAGCGTAGGTAATAGCGGGGGTGCGGAGCTGTTTTTT.

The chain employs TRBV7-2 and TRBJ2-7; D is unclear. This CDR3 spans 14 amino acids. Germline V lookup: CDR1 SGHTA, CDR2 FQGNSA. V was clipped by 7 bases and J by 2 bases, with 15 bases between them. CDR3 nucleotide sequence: TGTGCCAGCATGTCTTCGGCTTTTACCTACGAGCAGTACTTC. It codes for CASMSSAFTYEQYF.

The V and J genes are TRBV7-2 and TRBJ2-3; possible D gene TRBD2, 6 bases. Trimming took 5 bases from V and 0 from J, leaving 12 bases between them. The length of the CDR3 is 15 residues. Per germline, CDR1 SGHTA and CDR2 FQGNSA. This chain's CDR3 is CASSPDYLSTDTQYF. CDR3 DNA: TGTGCCAGCAGCCCGGACTACCTTAGCACAGATACGCAGTATTTT.

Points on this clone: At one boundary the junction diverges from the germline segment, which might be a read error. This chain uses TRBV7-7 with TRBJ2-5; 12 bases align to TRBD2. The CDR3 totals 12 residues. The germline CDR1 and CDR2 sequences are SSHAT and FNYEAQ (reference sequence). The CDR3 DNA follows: TGTGCTAGCAGCCCCGGACTAGCGGGACAGTACTTC. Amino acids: CASSPGLAGQYF.

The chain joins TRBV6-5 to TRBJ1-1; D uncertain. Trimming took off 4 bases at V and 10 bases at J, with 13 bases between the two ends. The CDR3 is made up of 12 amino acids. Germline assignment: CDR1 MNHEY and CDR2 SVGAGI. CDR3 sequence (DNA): TGTGCCAGCAGTTTGGACCGGGTGAGAGCTTTCTTT. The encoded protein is CASSLDRVRAFF.